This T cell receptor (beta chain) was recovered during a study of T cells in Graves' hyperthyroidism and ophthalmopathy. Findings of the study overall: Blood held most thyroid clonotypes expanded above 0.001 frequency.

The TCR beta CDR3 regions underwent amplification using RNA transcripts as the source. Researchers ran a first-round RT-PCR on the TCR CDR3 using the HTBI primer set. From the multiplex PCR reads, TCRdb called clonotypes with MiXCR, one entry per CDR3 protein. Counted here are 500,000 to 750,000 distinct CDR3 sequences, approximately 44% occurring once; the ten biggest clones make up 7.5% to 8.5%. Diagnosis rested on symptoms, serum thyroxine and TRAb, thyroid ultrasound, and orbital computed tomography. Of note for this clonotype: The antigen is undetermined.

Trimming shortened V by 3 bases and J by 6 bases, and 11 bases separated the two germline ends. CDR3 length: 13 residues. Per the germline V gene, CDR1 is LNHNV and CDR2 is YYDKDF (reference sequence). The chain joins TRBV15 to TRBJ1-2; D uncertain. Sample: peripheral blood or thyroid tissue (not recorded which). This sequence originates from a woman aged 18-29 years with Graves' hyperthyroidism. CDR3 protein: CATSRPNGDGYTF. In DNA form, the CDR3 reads TGTGCCACCAGCAGGCCTAATGGGGATGGCTACACCTTC.